Shown below are 19 T cell receptor beta chains from a single sample sequenced in a study of cytomegalovirus exposure and HLA in healthy donors. The PCR had 60 Vbeta and 13 Jbeta primers. The method was immunoSEQ multiplex PCR; TCRdb's version includes in-frame clones alone and lacks a portion of them. This sample has 100,000 to 150,000 clones; roughly 80% occur once, and the top ten carry roughly 4%. The sequenced sample consisted of PBMCs. These receptors were taken from a man aged 18 to 30 in good health and CMV-seropositive.

The CDR3 DNA reads as TGTGCCAGCAGCGTAGAGAGGGCTACTGAAGCTTTCTTT. This sequence encodes CASSVERATEAFF. The chain employs TRBV9 and TRBJ1-1; no clear D. V shed 0 bases and J shed 5 bases, with 8 bases lying between them. The CDR3 is 13 residues long. The germline CDR1 and CDR2 sequences are SGDLS and YYNGEE.

To note about this clone: The junction shows a germline mismatch at one end, possibly a read error. V gene TRBV15 combines with J gene TRBJ1-6; D is unresolved. CDR3 length equals 13 residues. Germline lookup yields CDR1 LNHNV and CDR2 YYDKDF (reference sequence). DNA for the CDR3: TGTGTCACCAGCAGAGCGCAGAATTCACCCCTCCACTTT. Translating it yields CVTSRAQNSPLHF.

J is TRBJ2-1 and V is TRBV19, with 8 bases fitting TRBD2. Germline-derived CDR1 and CDR2 are LNHDA and SQIVND (reference sequence). The ends lost 8 bases at V and 8 bases at J; junction bases unmatched: 11. The CDR3 loop spans 14 amino acids. CDR3 DNA sequence: TGTGCCAGTCACTCGAGCGGGAGTAGATATGAGCAGTTCTTC. Its protein product is CASHSSGSRYEQFF.

CDR3 DNA: TGCGCCAGCATGCTAGCAGATACGCAGTATTTT. This codes for CASMLADTQYF. This chain joins TRBV5-1 and TRBJ2-3, with D uncertain. CDR3 length equals 11 residues. CDR1 SGHRS and CDR2 YFSETQ come from the germline V gene. Trimming pared 6 bases from V and 4 bases from J, leaving 6 bases between. Looking up the rest from reference TRBV5-1 and TRBJ2-3 gives the full variable domain: KAGVTQTPRYLIKTRGQQVTLSCSPISGHRSVSWYQQTPGQGLQFLFEYFSETQRNKGNFPGRFSGRQFSNSRSEMNVSTLELGDSALYLCASMLADTQYFGPGTRLTVL.

The J gene is TRBJ2-3, the V gene TRBV6-5; the D gene is possibly TRBD2 (6 bases). Trimming took 4 bases from V and 6 from J, leaving 8 bases between them. CDR3 length: 12 amino acids. Germline V gene data show CDR1 as MNHEY and CDR2 as SVGAGI. The CDR3 bases are TGTGCCAGCAGTTCGGGGGTGGATACGCAGTATTTT. This translates into CASSSGVDTQYF.

The rearrangement joins TRBV7-9 to TRBJ2-2; 7 bases match TRBD1. J lost 6 bases, V lost 1 base, and 2 bases had no gene match. Germline V gene sequence: CDR1 SEHNR, CDR2 FQNEAQ (reference sequence). The CDR3 is 14 amino acids. CDR3 amino acids: CASSLVTGPGELFF. The DNA for the CDR3 is TGTGCCAGCAGCTTAGTGACAGGGCCCGGGGAGCTGTTTTTT.

This clone appeared a few times. The chain combines TRBV7-2 with TRBJ1-5; 9 bases match TRBD1. The germline V gene has CDR1 SGHTA and CDR2 FQGNSA. V shed 5 bases and J 3 bases; nucleotides not matched to a gene: 5. The CDR3 runs to 15 residues. The CDR3 sequence is CASSRTGDNNQPQHF. CDR3 sequence (DNA): TGTGCCAGCAGCCGGACAGGGGATAACAATCAGCCCCAGCATTTT. The full variable domain, completed using reference TRBV7-2 and TRBJ1-5, is GAGVSQSPSNKVTEKGKDVELRCDPISGHTALYWYRQSLGQGLEFLIYFQGNSAPDKSGLPSDRFSAERTGGSVSTLTIQRTQQEDSAVYLCASSRTGDNNQPQHFGDGTRLSIL.

This sequence joins TRBV27 and TRBJ1-4; 7 bases agree with TRBD1. The CDR3 covers 16 residues. Per germline, CDR1 MNHEY and CDR2 SMNVEV (reference sequence). After removal of 6 bases from V and 0 bases from J, the junction contained 7 bases not matched to a gene. CDR3 nucleotide sequence: TGTGCCAGCAGCAGGGACAGACGTGCAACTAATGAAAAACTGTTTTTT. Protein product: CASSRDRRATNEKLFF.

The chain combines TRBV19 with TRBJ2-3; 10 bases are shared with TRBD2. Germline-derived CDR1 and CDR2 are LNHDA and SQIVND (reference sequence). This CDR3 comprises 15 residues. The junction had 6 bases not matched to a gene; V was cut back by 3 bases and J by 6 bases. The DNA for the CDR3 is TGTGCCAGTAGTATCCTAGCGGGAGTTGGGGATACGCAGTATTTT. Translated, it gives CASSILAGVGDTQYF. Full variable domain (rest looked up from reference TRBV19 and TRBJ2-3): DGGITQSPKYLFRKEGQNVTLSCEQNLNHDAMYWYRQDPGQGLRLIYYSQIVNDFQKGDIAEGYSVSREKKESFPLTVTSAQKNPTAFYLCASSILAGVGDTQYFGPGTRLTVL.

This clone was recorded a few times. The V gene is TRBV6-5, the J gene TRBJ1-4; the D is unclear. The CDR3 spans 13 residues. The germline CDR1 and CDR2 sequences are MNHEY and SVGAGI. V dropped 2 bases and J dropped 8 bases, with 9 bases sitting between them. This CDR3 reads CASSYRGREKLFF. The CDR3 coding sequence is TGTGCCAGCAGTTACCGGGGAAGGGAAAAACTGTTTTTT.

The chain joins TRBV25-1 to TRBJ1-2, with D unclear. Trimming pared 4 bases from V and 3 bases from J, leaving 15 bases between. The CDR3 covers 15 residues. Germline CDR1 and CDR2: MGHDK and SYGVNS. In DNA form, the CDR3 reads TGTGCCAGCAGTGCGACAACGAAAGGATACTATGGCTACACCTTC. As protein: CASSATTKGYYGYTF.

The chain couples TRBV2 to TRBJ1-3; no firm D call. Germline CDR1 and CDR2: SNHLY and FYNNEI. V was shortened by 7 bases and J by 0 bases, with 13 bases between the two germline ends. This CDR3 comprises 15 residues. The CDR3, as DNA: TGTGCCAGCACCAGGCAATCCTACTCTGGAAACACCATATATTTT. Its protein is CASTRQSYSGNTIYF. The full variable domain, completed using reference TRBV2 and TRBJ1-3, is EPEVTQTPSHQVTQMGQEVILRCVPISNHLYFYWYRQILGQKVEFLVSFYNNEISEKSEIFDDQFSVERPDGSNFTLKIRSTKLEDSAMYFCASTRQSYSGNTIYFGEGSWLTVV.

The rearrangement uses TRBV19 and TRBJ1-4, with 8 bases lining up with TRBD1. The CDR3 runs 15 residues. Germline loops: CDR1 LNHDA, CDR2 SQIVND (reference sequence). Losses at the gene ends were 4 bases for V and 6 bases for J; bases not matched to a gene: 7. Here the CDR3 DNA reads TGTGCCAGTAGTACCTGGACAGGGTCTTATGAAAAACTGTTTTTT. Its protein product is CASSTWTGSYEKLFF.

V usage is TRBV5-1 and J usage is TRBJ2-1; 8 bases fit TRBD1. V shed 8 bases and J 7 bases; nucleotides not matched to a gene: 8. The germline V gene has CDR1 SGHRS and CDR2 YFSETQ. The CDR3 is 13 residues long. The CDR3 coding sequence is TGCGCCAGTCTAGACAGACAGGGGAATGAGCAGTTCTTC. Translated, it gives CASLDRQGNEQFF.

The chain uses TRBV29-1 and TRBJ2-2; D unresolved. This CDR3 spans 15 amino acids. The germline V and J ends were trimmed by 0 bases and 3 bases, with 11 bases remaining between them. CDR1 and CDR2 from the germline V gene are SQVTM and ANQGSEA. The CDR3, as DNA: TGCAGCGTTGAAGATAGGCTAGAGGACACCGGGGAGCTGTTTTTT. Translated: CSVEDRLEDTGELFF.

The chain is built from TRBV4-3 and TRBJ2-7; TRBD1 matches 7 bases. The CDR3 contains 16 residues. The V gene end was trimmed by 4 bases and the J gene end by 2 bases; junction bases not matched to a gene: 11. The germline V gene encodes CDR1 LGHNA and CDR2 YSLEER. The CDR3 reads CASSLKPGQNAYEQYF. CDR3 DNA sequence: TGCGCCAGCAGCCTTAAGCCGGGACAGAACGCCTACGAGCAGTACTTC.

This clone showed up just a few times. The V call is TRBV9, the J call TRBJ1-5; 9 bases fit TRBD1. The germline V gene encodes CDR1 SGDLS and CDR2 YYNGEE. The CDR3 extends over 15 amino acids. With 4 bases clipped from V and 3 bases from J, the junction kept 5 bases outside the gene matches. CDR3 in amino acids: CASSFGTGPNQPQHF. CDR3 in DNA: TGTGCCAGCAGCTTCGGGACAGGGCCCAATCAGCCCCAGCATTTT.

V gene TRBV5-4 combines with J gene TRBJ2-1; 8 bases align to TRBD1. CDR3 length: 14 residues. Germline V gene sequence: CDR1 SGHNT, CDR2 YYREEE (reference sequence). The V and J ends lost 3 bases and 2 bases, in that order; junction bases with no gene match: 1. CDR3 coding DNA: TGTGCCAGCAGCTCGGACAGGGCCTACAATGAGCAGTTCTTC. Translating gives CASSSDRAYNEQFF. Together with reference TRBV5-4 and TRBJ2-1, the CDR3 gives the full variable domain: ETGVTQSPTHLIKTRGQQVTLRCSSQSGHNTVSWYQQALGQGPQFIFQYYREEENGRGNFPPRFSGLQFPNYSSELNVNALELDDSALYLCASSSDRAYNEQFFGPGTRLTVL.

V gene TRBV7-9 combines with J gene TRBJ2-5; TRBD1 is a possible D gene (6 bases). The J call is uncertain, as TRBJ2-7 better fits the DNA end. Germline lookup yields CDR1 SEHNR and CDR2 FQNEAQ (reference sequence). This CDR3 is built from 16 residues. In DNA form, the CDR3 reads TGTGCCAGCAGCTTACCACAGGGAAACCACCCCTACGAGCAGTACTTC. This sequence encodes CASSLPQGNHPYEQYF.